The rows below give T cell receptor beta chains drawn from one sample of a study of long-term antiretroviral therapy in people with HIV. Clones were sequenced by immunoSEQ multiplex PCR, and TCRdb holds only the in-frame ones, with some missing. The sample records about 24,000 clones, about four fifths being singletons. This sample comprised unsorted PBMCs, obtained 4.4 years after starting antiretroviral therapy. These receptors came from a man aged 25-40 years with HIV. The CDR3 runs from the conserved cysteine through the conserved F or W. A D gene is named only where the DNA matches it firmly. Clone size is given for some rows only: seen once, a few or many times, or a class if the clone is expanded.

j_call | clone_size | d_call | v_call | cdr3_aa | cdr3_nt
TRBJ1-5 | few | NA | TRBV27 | CASSLRPGGDQPQHF | TGTGCCAGCAGTCTCCGCCCCGGCGGGGACCAGCCCCAGCATTTT
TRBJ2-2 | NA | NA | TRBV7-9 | CASSLTPGQGNGELFF | TGTGCCAGCAGCTTGACACCGGGACAAGGGAACGGGGAGCTGTTTTTT
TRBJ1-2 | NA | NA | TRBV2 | CASKGERGNYGYTF | TGTGCCAGCAAAGGGGAGAGGGGCAACTATGGCTACACCTTC
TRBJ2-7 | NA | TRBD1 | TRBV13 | CASNSPGTGEYEQYF | TGTGCCAGCAACTCACCCGGGACAGGGGAGTACGAGCAGTACTTC
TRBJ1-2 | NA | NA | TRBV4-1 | CASSQDWGPVGFSGYTF | TGCGCCAGCAGCCAAGATTGGGGGCCAGTGGGGTTTTCGGGCTACACCTTC
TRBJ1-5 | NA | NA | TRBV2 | CASSSGTKAIDQPQHF | TGTGCCAGCAGTTCCGGGACGAAAGCGATCGATCAGCCCCAGCATTTT
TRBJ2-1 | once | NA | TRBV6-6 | CASSQQGQQFF | TGTGCCAGCAGTCAACAGGGTCAGCAGTTCTTC
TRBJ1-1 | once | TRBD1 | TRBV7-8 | CASSLGTARAEAFF | TGTGCCAGCAGCTTGGGGACAGCCAGGGCTGAAGCTTTCTTT
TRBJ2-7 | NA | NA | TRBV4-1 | CASSQERGEQYF | TGCGCCAGCAGCCAAGAAAGGGGGGAGCAGTACTTC
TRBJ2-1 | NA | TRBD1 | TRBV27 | CASSSTRQGWESYNEQFF | TGTGCCAGCAGTTCGACCCGACAGGGCTGGGAGTCGTACAATGAGCAGTTCTTC
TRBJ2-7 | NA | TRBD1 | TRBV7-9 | CASSPPGQRYEQYF | TGTGCCAGCAGCCCTCCGGGACAGCGCTACGAGCAGTACTTC
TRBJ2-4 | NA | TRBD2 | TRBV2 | CASGASTGRAKNIQYF | TGTGCCAGCGGGGCCTCAACCGGGAGGGCCAAAAACATTCAGTACTTC
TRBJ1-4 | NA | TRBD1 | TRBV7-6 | CASSLGPGTEEKLFF | TGTGCCAGCAGCTTAGGACCCGGGACAGAGGAAAAACTGTTTTTT
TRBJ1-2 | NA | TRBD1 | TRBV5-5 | CASSLRLTRDRGPNYGYTF | TGTGCCAGCAGCTTGAGACTCACCCGGGACAGGGGGCCTAACTATGGCTACACCTTC
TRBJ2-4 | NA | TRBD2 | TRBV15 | CATSRDRLAGGAKNIQYF | TGTGCCACCAGCAGAGACAGACTAGCGGGAGGCGCCAAAAACATTCAGTACTTC
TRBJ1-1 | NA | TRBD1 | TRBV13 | CASSLDRGTEAFF | TGTGCCAGCAGCTTAGACAGGGGGACTGAAGCTTTCTTT
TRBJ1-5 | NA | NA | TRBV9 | CASSVDPGVNQPQHF | TGTGCCAGCAGCGTAGATCCCGGGGTTAATCAGCCCCAGCATTTT
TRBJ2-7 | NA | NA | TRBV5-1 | CASSLELADSYEQYF | TGCGCCAGCAGCTTGGAGTTGGCGGACAGCTACGAGCAGTACTTC
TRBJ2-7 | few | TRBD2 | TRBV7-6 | CASSPRASGGVGTYEQYF | TGTGCCAGCAGCCCTCGAGCTAGCGGGGGGGTTGGGACCTACGAGCAGTACTTC
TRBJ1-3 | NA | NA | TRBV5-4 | CASSFGRKFSGNTIYF | TGTGCCAGCAGCTTCGGACGGAAATTCTCTGGAAACACCATATATTTT
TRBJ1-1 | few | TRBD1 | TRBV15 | CATSRLRQGNTEAFF | TGTGCCACCAGCAGACTCCGACAGGGGAACACTGAAGCTTTCTTT
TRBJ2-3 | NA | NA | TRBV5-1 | CASSFNRGPSTDTQYF | TGCGCCAGCAGCTTCAACAGAGGCCCTAGCACAGATACGCAGTATTTT
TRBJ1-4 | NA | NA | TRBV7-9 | CASSLRSEKLFF | TGTGCCAGCAGCCTTAGATCTGAAAAACTGTTTTTT
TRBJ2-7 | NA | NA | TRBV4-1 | CASSLTWGLRRDSSYEQYF | TGCGCCAGCAGCCTCACTTGGGGGTTAAGACGAGACAGCTCCTACGAGCAGTACTTC
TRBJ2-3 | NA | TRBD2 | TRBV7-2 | CASSLGLAGGVTTDTQYF | TGTGCCAGCAGCTTAGGACTAGCGGGAGGGGTCACGACAGATACGCAGTATTTT
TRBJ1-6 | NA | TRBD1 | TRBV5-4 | CASSLERGGASYNSPLHF | TGTGCCAGCAGCTTGGAGCGAGGGGGCGCCTCCTATAATTCACCCCTCCACTTT
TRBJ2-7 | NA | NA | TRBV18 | CASSPTQSDEQYF | TGTGCCAGCTCACCTACCCAGTCGGACGAGCAGTACTTC
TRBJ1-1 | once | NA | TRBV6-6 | CASSSRAQKNTEAFF | TGTGCCAGCAGTAGCAGGGCCCAGAAGAACACTGAAGCTTTCTTT
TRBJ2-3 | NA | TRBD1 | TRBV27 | CASRQGLGTDTQYF | TGTGCCAGCCGACAGGGATTGGGCACAGATACGCAGTATTTT
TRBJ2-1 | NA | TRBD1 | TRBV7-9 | CASSAPGTVGNEQFF | TGTGCCAGCAGCGCACCCGGGACAGTGGGGAATGAGCAGTTCTTC
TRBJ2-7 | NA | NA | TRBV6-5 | CASSKFMGTYEQYF | TGTGCCAGCAGTAAGTTTATGGGTACCTACGAGCAGTACTTC
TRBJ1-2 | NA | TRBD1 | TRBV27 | CASSLWGQGNYGYTF | TGTGCCAGCAGTTTATGGGGACAGGGTAACTATGGCTACACCTTC